These T cell receptor beta chains were read from a single sample in a study of Ad26.COV2.S vaccination and SARS-CoV-2 variants. Data came from immunoSEQ multiplex PCR; TCRdb stores just in-frame clones and leaves some out. The table has roughly 680,000 clones, around 90% seen once. Sequenced material: peripheral blood, taken in a trial of Ad26.COV2.S vaccine versus placebo. These receptors all come from a person between 18 and 60 years old who received the Ad26.COV2.S COVID-19 vaccine or a placebo. Each CDR3 is given with its conserved first and last residue. D genes are given only for firm matches. Only part of the rows carry a size: once, few, many, or a class if the clone is expanded.

d_call	clone_size	v_call	j_call	cdr3_nt	cdr3_aa
.	.	TRBV11-2	TRBJ2-3	TGTGCCAGCAGCTTATCCGGACGGGGCACAGATACGCAGTATTTT	CASSLSGRGTDTQYF
.	.	TRBV3-1/TRBV3-2	TRBJ2-1	TGTGCCAGCAGCCAGGTCTACAATGAGCAGTTCTTC	CASSQVYNEQFF
.	.	TRBV1	TRBJ1-1	TGCACCAGCAGCCAAGATAACAACAAGAACACTGAAGCTTTCTTT	CTSSQDNNKNTEAFF
TRBD2	.	TRBV4-3	TRBJ2-3	TGCGCCAGCAGCCAATTCACTAGCGGGGGATCAGATACGCAGTATTTT	CASSQFTSGGSDTQYF
.	.	TRBV6-2/TRBV6-3	TRBJ2-2	TGTGCCAGCAGTTACCCTAATTTGAACACCGGGGAGCTGTTTTTT	CASSYPNLNTGELFF
.	.	TRBV29-1	TRBJ2-3	TGCAGCGTTGTGCCTCAGGCAGATACGCAGTATTTT	CSVVPQADTQYF
.	.	TRBV19	TRBJ2-7	TGTGCCAGTAGATCTACCGGGGCTTTCTACGAGCAGTACTTC	CASRSTGAFYEQYF
TRBD2	.	TRBV30	TRBJ2-1	TGTGCCTGGAGTGTAGCTAGCGGGGGCCCCAGGTACAATGAGCAGTTCTTC	CAWSVASGGPRYNEQFF
.	.	TRBV7-5	TRBJ1-2	TGTGCCAGCAGCCCGGGACAGAGCTTC	CASSPGQSF
TRBD2	few	TRBV19	TRBJ2-7	TGTGCCAGTAGTTTCGGGACTAGCTACGAGCAGTACTTC	CASSFGTSYEQYF
TRBD1	.	TRBV5-6	TRBJ1-2	TGTGCCAGCAGCAAAACAGGGGATAGGAGCTATGGCTACACCTTC	CASSKTGDRSYGYTF
.	.	TRBV7-2	TRBJ1-5	TGTGCCAGCAGCCCCACGTGGGGTAATCAGCCCCAGCATTTT	CASSPTWGNQPQHF
.	.	TRBV9	TRBJ1-2	TGTGCCAGCAGCCGCGTCTCGGCATACTATGGCTACACCTTC	CASSRVSAYYGYTF
.	.	TRBV30	TRBJ2-3	TGTGCCTGGAAAATACAGGGCGGAGATACGCAGTATTTT	CAWKIQGGDTQYF
.	once	TRBV6-5	TRBJ2-5	TGTGCCAGCAGCCGGGACCCCCGCGGCGACCAGTACTTC	CASSRDPRGDQYF
TRBD1	.	TRBV19	TRBJ2-6	TGTGCCAGTAGGCCATACCCCGGGACAGGTACCTCTGGGGCCAACGTCCTGACTTTC	CASRPYPGTGTSGANVLTF
TRBD2	.	TRBV10-3	TRBJ2-5	TGTGCCATCAGTGAAACACTAGCGGGAGTAGAGACCCAGTACTTC	CAISETLAGVETQYF
.	once	TRBV7-2	TRBJ2-6	TGTGCCAGCAGCCCGGTAGGCTCTGGGGCCAACGTCCTGACTTTC	CASSPVGSGANVLTF
.	.	TRBV9	TRBJ2-2	TGTGCCAGCAGCCAAGCGGGGAACACCGGGGAGCTGTTTTTT	CASSQAGNTGELFF
TRBD1	.	TRBV9	TRBJ2-2	TGTGCCAGCAGCGTGTTACAGGGGGCCGGGGAGCTGTTTTTT	CASSVLQGAGELFF
TRBD2	.	TRBV19	TRBJ2-1	TGTGCCAGTAGTATTCAGGCGACTAGCGGGAGTTCTGATGAGCAGTTCTTC	CASSIQATSGSSDEQFF
.	.	TRBV12-2	TRBJ2-2	TGTGCAAGTCGCCCCAAAGGGGGACAAAAACGAAACACCGGGGAGCTGTTTTTT	CASRPKGGQKRNTGELFF
.	.	TRBV4-2	TRBJ2-5	TGTGCCAGCAGCCAAGATGGGGCGGGGATAGAGACCCAGTACTTC	CASSQDGAGIETQYF
.	.	TRBV29-1	TRBJ2-2	TGCAGCGTTGATTCCAGGAACACCGGGGAGCTGTTTTTT	CSVDSRNTGELFF
.	.	TRBV6-5	TRBJ1-2	TGTGCCAGCTCAAGGGACCTCTATGGCTACACCTTC	CASSRDLYGYTF
.	.	TRBV7-9	TRBJ2-2	TGTGCCAGCAGCCTGGGGCACCCGAACACCGGGGAGCTGTTTTTT	CASSLGHPNTGELFF